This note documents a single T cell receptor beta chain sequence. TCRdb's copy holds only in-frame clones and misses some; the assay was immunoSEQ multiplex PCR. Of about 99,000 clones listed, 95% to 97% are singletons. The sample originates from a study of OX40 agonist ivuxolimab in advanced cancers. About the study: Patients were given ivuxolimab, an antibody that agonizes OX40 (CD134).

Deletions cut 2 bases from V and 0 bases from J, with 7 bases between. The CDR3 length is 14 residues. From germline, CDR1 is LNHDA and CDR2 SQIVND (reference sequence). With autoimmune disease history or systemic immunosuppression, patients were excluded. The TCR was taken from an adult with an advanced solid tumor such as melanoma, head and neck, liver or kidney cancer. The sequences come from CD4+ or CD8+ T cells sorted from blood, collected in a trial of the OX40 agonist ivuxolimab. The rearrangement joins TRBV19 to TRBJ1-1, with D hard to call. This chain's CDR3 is CASSISPMNTEAFF. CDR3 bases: TGTGCCAGTAGTATATCTCCAATGAACACTGAAGCTTTCTTT. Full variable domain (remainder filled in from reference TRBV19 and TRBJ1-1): DGGITQSPKYLFRKEGQNVTLSCEQNLNHDAMYWYRQDPGQGLRLIYYSQIVNDFQKGDIAEGYSVSREKKESFPLTVTSAQKNPTAFYLCASSISPMNTEAFFGQGTRLTVV.